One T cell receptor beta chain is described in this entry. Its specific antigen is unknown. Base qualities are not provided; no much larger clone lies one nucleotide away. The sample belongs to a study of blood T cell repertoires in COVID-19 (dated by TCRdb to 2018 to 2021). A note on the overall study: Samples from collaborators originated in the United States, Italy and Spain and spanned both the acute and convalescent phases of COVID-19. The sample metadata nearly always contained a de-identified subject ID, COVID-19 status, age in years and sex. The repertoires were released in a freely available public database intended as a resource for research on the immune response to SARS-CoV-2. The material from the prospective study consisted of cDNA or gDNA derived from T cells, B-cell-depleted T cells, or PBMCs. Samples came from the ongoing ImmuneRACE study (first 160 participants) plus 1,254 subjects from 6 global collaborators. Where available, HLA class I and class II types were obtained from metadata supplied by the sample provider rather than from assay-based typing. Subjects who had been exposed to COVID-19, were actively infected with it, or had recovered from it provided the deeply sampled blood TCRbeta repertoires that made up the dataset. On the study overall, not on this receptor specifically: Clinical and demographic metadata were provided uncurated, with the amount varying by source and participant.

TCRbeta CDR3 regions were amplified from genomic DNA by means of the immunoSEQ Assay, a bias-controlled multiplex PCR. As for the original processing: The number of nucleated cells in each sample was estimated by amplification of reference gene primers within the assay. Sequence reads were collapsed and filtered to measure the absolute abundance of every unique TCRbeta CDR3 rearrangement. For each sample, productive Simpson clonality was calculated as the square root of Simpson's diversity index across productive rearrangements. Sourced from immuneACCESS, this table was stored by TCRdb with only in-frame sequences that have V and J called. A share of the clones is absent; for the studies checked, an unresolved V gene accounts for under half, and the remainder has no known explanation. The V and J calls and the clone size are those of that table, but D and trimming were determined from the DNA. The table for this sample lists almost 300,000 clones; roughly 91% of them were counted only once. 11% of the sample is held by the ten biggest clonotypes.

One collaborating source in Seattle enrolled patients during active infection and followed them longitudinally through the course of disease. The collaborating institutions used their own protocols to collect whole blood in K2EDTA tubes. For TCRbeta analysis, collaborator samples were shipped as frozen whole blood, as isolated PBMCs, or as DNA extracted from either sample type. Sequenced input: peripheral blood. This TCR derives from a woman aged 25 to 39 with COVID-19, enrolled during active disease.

The nucleotides read TGTGCCAGCAGTGACTCGGGCGGGGGGGCCTACAATGAGCAGTTCTTC. This gives the protein CASSDSGGGAYNEQFF. The rearrangement combines TRBV6-4 with TRBJ2-1; 9 junctional bases match TRBD2. The CDR3 has 16 amino acids, counting the end cysteine and phenylalanine. This entry keeps only the CDR3 DNA: 48 bases, framed from base 1. In the germline V gene, CDR1 corresponds to MRHNA and CDR2 to SNTAGT. V is pruned by 0 bases and J by 2 bases, leaving 2 bases of the junction without a gene match.